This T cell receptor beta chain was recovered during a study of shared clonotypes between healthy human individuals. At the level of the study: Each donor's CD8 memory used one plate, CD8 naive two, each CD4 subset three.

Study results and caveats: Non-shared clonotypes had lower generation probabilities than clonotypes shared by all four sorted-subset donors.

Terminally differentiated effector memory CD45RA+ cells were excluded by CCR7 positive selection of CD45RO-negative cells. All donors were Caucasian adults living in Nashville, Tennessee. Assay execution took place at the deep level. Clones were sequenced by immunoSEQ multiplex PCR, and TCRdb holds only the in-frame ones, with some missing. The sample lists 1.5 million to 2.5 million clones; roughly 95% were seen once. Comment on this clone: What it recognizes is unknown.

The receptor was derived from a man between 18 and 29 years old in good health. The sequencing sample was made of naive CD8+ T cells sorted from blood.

CDR3 protein: CASVARWAGETSTDTQYF. The CDR3, as DNA: TGTGCCAGCGTAGCGAGGTGGGCGGGCGAAACAAGCACAGATACGCAGTATTTT. This rearrangement joins TRBV7-9 to TRBJ2-3, with a tentative D call TRBD2 (5 bases). The germline V and J ends were trimmed by 8 bases and 0 bases, with 24 bases remaining between them. CDR1 is SEHNR and CDR2 is FQNEAQ in the germline V gene (reference sequence). This CDR3 region has 18 residues.